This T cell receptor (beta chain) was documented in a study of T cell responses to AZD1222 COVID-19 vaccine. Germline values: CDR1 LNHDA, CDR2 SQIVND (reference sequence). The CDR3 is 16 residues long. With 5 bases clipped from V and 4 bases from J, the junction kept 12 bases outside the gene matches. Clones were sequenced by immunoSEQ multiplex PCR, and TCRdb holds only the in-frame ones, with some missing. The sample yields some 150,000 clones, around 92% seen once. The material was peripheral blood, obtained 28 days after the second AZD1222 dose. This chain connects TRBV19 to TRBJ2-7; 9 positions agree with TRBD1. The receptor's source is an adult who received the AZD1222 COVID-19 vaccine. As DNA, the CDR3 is TGTGCCAGTAGTTCCATCCCCGGGACAGGGACTTACGAGCAGTACTTC. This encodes CASSSIPGTGTYEQYF.